Each of the 3 T cell receptor beta chains below was sequenced from the same sample in a study of blood T cell repertoires in COVID-19. Using immunoSEQ multiplex PCR, the repertoire was profiled, and TCRdb retains in-frame clones only, with some absent. The repertoire holds 140,000 to 150,000 clones, with 65% to 85% as singletons. Sequences were obtained from peripheral blood. The origin of the receptors is a man aged 55 to 69 with active or convalescent COVID-19.

This clone showed up just a few times. V and J are TRBV11-2 and TRBJ2-7; TRBD2 matches at 8 bases. Germline CDR1 and CDR2: SGHAT and FQNNGV. The V gene end was trimmed by 5 bases and the J gene end by 2 bases; junction bases not matched to a gene: 5. CDR3 length: 14 residues. Here the CDR3 reads CASSAGLATYEQYF. The CDR3, as DNA: TGTGCCAGCAGCGCTGGACTAGCAACCTACGAGCAGTACTTC.

V is TRBV6-2 or TRBV6-3 and J is TRBJ2-7, with D uncertain. CDR3 size: 14 residues. Germline V lookup: CDR1 MNHEY, CDR2 SVGEGT. V lost 2 bases and J lost 1, with 9 bases in between. The CDR3 reads CASSYVAVSYEQYF. In nucleotides, the CDR3 is TGTGCCAGCAGTTACGTGGCAGTTTCCTACGAGCAGTACTTC.

J is TRBJ1-2 and V is TRBV7-2, with 7 bases aligning to TRBD1. The CDR3 covers 15 residues. V was clipped by 1 base and J by 1 base; unmatched bases: 3. Per the germline V gene, CDR1 is SGHTA and CDR2 is FQGNSA. The CDR3, as DNA: TGTGCCAGCAGCTTAGAGGGGGCCCGTAACTATGGCTACACCTTC. This translates into CASSLEGARNYGYTF.